The 13 T cell receptor beta chains presented below share a single source sample, sequenced in a study of T cells in Graves' hyperthyroidism and ophthalmopathy. Amplification yielded TCR beta CDR3 regions, with RNA transcripts as the source. A first-round RT-PCR of the TCR CDR3 used the HTBI primer set. One entry per CDR3 protein, called by TCRdb with MiXCR from the multiplex PCR reads. Of around 430,000 distinct CDR3 sequences listed, about 15% are singletons. Material: blood. All receptors come from a woman aged 30 to 39 with Graves' hyperthyroidism.

The chain employs TRBV6-5 and TRBJ1-2; no definite D call. Trimming pared 5 bases from V and 3 bases from J, leaving 16 bases between. The CDR3 length is 15 residues. Germline V gene lookup returns CDR1 MNHEY and CDR2 SVGAGI. The CDR3 region is CASSRLQTGDYGYTF. CDR3 coding DNA: TGTGCCAGCAGTAGGCTCCAAACGGGAGACTATGGCTACACCTTC.

This clonotype showed up just a few times. The CDR3 loop reads CASSVRDSNSYEQYF. CDR3 nucleotides: TGTGCCAGCAGCGTCCGGGACAGCAACTCCTACGAGCAGTACTTC. The rearrangement links TRBV9 to TRBJ2-7, with 7 bases aligning to TRBD1. The CDR3 length is 15 residues. V was pared by 2 bases and J by 0 bases, with 5 bases of the junction left unmatched. Germline V gives CDR1 SGDLS, CDR2 YYNGEE.

This clonotype was recorded many times. The chain employs TRBV5-1 and TRBJ2-1; TRBD2 agrees at 11 bases. The CDR3 has 19 residues. CDR1 is SGHRS and CDR2 is YFSETQ in the germline V gene. Trimming at V came to 5 bases and at J to 0 bases, leaving 13 bases not matched to a gene. CDR3 in amino acids: CASSSGTSGIISSYNEQFF. CDR3 nucleotide sequence: TGCGCCAGCAGTTCCGGGACTAGCGGAATAATAAGCTCCTACAATGAGCAGTTCTTC.

This clonotype appeared a few times. The chain employs TRBV19 and TRBJ2-1; either TRBD1 or TRBD2 may fit D (5 bases each). From germline, CDR1 is LNHDA and CDR2 SQIVND (reference sequence). V lost 3 bases, J lost 4 bases, and 16 bases lay in between. There are 16 residues in the CDR3. The CDR3 coding sequence is TGTGCCAGTAGTATGCAAGGGACCGGAGGTTACAATGAGCAGTTCTTC. It specifies CASSMQGTGGYNEQFF.

This clonotype was counted at least ten times. V and J are TRBV29-1 and TRBJ2-7; 7 positions agree with TRBD2. The trim removed 3 bases at V and 2 bases at J, leaving 7 bases unmatched. Looked up from germline, CDR1 is SQVTM and CDR2 is ANQGSEA. This CDR3 is 14 amino acids long. The CDR3 is CSVETLGGAYEQYF. The CDR3 DNA sequence: TGCAGCGTTGAGACCCTGGGGGGGGCCTACGAGCAGTACTTC.

This clonotype was picked up many times. This chain connects TRBV28 to TRBJ2-3, with 8 nucleotides matching TRBD2. CDR1 is MDHEN and CDR2 is SYDVKM in the germline V gene. Losses at the gene ends were 4 bases for V and 5 bases for J; bases not matched to a gene: 14. The CDR3 has 17 amino acids. Written as DNA, the CDR3 is TGTGCCAGCAGTTCCCCTACAATAGCGGGATTCGAAGATACGCAGTATTTT. Translation: CASSSPTIAGFEDTQYF.

Here the CDR3 DNA reads TGCGCCAGCAGCCTACTAGCGGTCAGCACAGATACGCAGTATTTT. Protein sequence: CASSLLAVSTDTQYF. The rearrangement joins TRBV5-1 to TRBJ2-3; TRBD2 matches at 8 bases. The length of the CDR3 is 15 residues. The trim removed 4 bases at V and 0 bases at J, leaving 4 bases unmatched. Germline CDR1 reads SGHRS; CDR2 reads YFSETQ.

This clonotype has at least ten counts. The chain carries TRBV28 and TRBJ1-1; tentative D call: TRBD1 (5 bases). This CDR3 spans 14 amino acids. CDR1 is MDHEN, CDR2 SYDVKM, per germline. The ends were cut back, 3 bases at V and 1 base at J, with 9 bases in the middle. The CDR3 DNA reads as TGTGCCAGCAGTTTCCGGACACCGAACACTGAAGCTTTCTTT. Translating gives CASSFRTPNTEAFF.

This clonotype was observed many times. This chain joins TRBV7-3 and TRBJ2-1; TRBD2 is a possible D gene (5 bases). Germline lookup yields CDR1 SGHTA and CDR2 FQGTGA. With 2 bases removed from V and 0 bases from J, the gap between germline ends came to 8 bases. CDR3 size: 15 residues. The chain's CDR3 is CASSLEGNSYNEQFF. For the CDR3, the DNA is TGTGCCAGCAGCTTAGAGGGAAACTCCTACAATGAGCAGTTCTTC.

This clonotype was detected only once. This chain links TRBV5-1 with TRBJ2-3, with unresolved D. The CDR3 totals 15 residues. V shed 4 bases and J shed 2 bases, with 14 bases lying between them. Germline V gene sequence: CDR1 SGHRS, CDR2 YFSETQ. CDR3 residues: CASSPRSGPTDTQYF. The CDR3 coding sequence is TGCGCCAGCAGCCCCAGGTCGGGCCCCACAGATACGCAGTATTTT.

The chain employs TRBV28 and TRBJ1-4; D might be TRBD1 (6 bases). Germline values: CDR1 MDHEN, CDR2 SYDVKM. The CDR3 is 18 residues long. V was cut by 3 bases and J by 5 bases, with 22 bases left in between. CDR3 loop: CASSFGPAGAYVNEKLFF. CDR3 in DNA: TGTGCCAGCAGTTTCGGCCCTGCAGGGGCCTACGTAAATGAAAAACTGTTTTTT.

There are many counts of this clonotype. This sequence joins TRBV20-1 and TRBJ2-1, with 12 positions matching TRBD1. This CDR3 comprises 15 residues. The germline V gene has CDR1 DFQATT and CDR2 SNEGSKA (reference sequence). After removal of 3 bases from V and 7 bases from J, the junction contained 7 bases not matched to a gene. The CDR3 nucleotides are TGCAGTGCTAGTGTAGGGACAGGGGGCAAGAATGAGCAGTTCTTC. Amino acids: CSASVGTGGKNEQFF.

This chain connects TRBV6-1 to TRBJ1-5; D is undetermined. CDR1 is MNHNS and CDR2 is SASEGT in the germline V gene. The CDR3 is 13 amino acids. V was pared by 3 bases and J by 9 bases, with 12 bases between. The CDR3 protein is CASSDRRSPPQHF. The CDR3 bases are TGTGCCAGCAGTGATAGAAGGAGTCCGCCCCAGCATTTT.